This TCR beta chain was recorded in a study of blood T cell repertoires in COVID-19. Assay used: immunoSEQ multiplex PCR; TCRdb lists only in-frame clones, some missing. The sample shows some 120,000 clones, around four fifths of them seen only once. There are a few counts of this clone. Germline V gene sequence: CDR1 SGHTA, CDR2 FQGNSA. The CDR3 contains 14 residues. V was pared by 6 bases and J by 4 bases, with 8 bases of the junction left unmatched. The sample consisted of peripheral blood. The chain links TRBV7-2 to TRBJ2-7; 8 bases are a match to TRBD2. This sequence was found in a woman aged 70-85 years with acute or convalescent COVID-19. The DNA for the CDR3 is TGTGCCAGCAGGTCACTAGCGGTTGCTTACGAGCAGTACTTC. Translating it yields CASRSLAVAYEQYF.